Each of the 10 T cell receptor beta chains below was sequenced from the same sample in a study of identical twins' blood T cells. TCRdb re-derived calls from the 5' RACE reads in MiXCR, one entry per CDR3 protein. This table holds a few hundred thousand distinct CDR3 sequences, roughly 30% found once. The specimen was PBMCs. All receptors come from a woman between 18 and 50 years old in good health.

This clonotype was recorded a few times. The V gene is TRBV29-1, the J gene TRBJ2-1; D assignment may be TRBD1 or TRBD2 (5 bases each). Trimming cost V 7 bases and J 3 bases, with 10 bases left between them. This CDR3 spans 12 amino acids. The germline V gene has CDR1 SQVTM and CDR2 ANQGSEA. CDR3 sequence (DNA): TGCAGCGCGAGGGACGGCTACAATGAGCAGTTCTTC. It is translated as CSARDGYNEQFF.

The table lists this clonotype with a few counts. The CDR3 loop reads CASSLFLEAHEQYF. DNA of the CDR3: TGCGCCAGCAGCTTGTTCCTAGAAGCCCACGAGCAGTACTTC. The rearrangement joins TRBV5-1 to TRBJ2-7; no clear D gene. V lost 1 base, J lost 5 bases, and 13 bases lay in between. The CDR3 sequence is 14 residues long. CDR1 is SGHRS, CDR2 YFSETQ, per germline.

The chain uses TRBV29-1 and TRBJ1-2; weak D call: TRBD1 (6 bases). CDR1 is SQVTM, CDR2 ANQGSEA, per germline. The CDR3 runs to 13 residues. Trimming took off 6 bases at V and 4 bases at J, with 15 bases between the two ends. CDR3 region: CSVRTGQFYGYTF. As DNA, the CDR3 is TGCAGCGTCCGAACGGGACAATTCTATGGCTACACCTTC.

V gene TRBV6-2 or TRBV6-3 combines with J gene TRBJ2-7; D gene ambiguous. V was trimmed by 6 bases and J by 4 bases, leaving 10 bases between them. CDR1 is MNHEY, CDR2 SVGEGT, per germline. The CDR3 is made up of 12 amino acids. CDR3 sequence (DNA): TGTGCCAGCAGCCGGACCTTTTACGAGCAGTACTTC. This gives the protein CASSRTFYEQYF.

This clonotype showed up just once. CDR3 region: CASTLRRTSTSSYEQYF. For the CDR3, the DNA is TGTGCCAGCACCCTTCGGCGGACTAGCACCAGCTCCTACGAGCAGTACTTC. This chain uses TRBV6-5 with TRBJ2-7; 8 bases match TRBD2. The germline V gene encodes CDR1 MNHEY and CDR2 SVGAGI. With V trimmed by 7 bases and J by 0 bases, 14 bases remained unmatched. This CDR3 has 17 residues.

The chain employs TRBV10-3 and TRBJ1-6; the D is unclear. V lost 6 bases, J lost 10 bases, and 10 bases lay in between. This CDR3 contains 12 residues. Germline CDR1 is ENHRY and CDR2 is SYGVKD. The CDR3 nucleotides are TGTGCCATCAGCCCAGATGTCTCACCCCTCCACTTT. This translates into CAISPDVSPLHF.

In this sample, this clonotype turned up a few times. The J gene is TRBJ1-1, the V gene TRBV6-1; 12 nucleotides line up with TRBD1. V shed 5 bases, J shed 6 bases, and the junction held 7 bases outside the gene matches. Per the germline V gene, CDR1 is MNHNS and CDR2 is SASEGT. CDR3 length equals 15 residues. In DNA, the CDR3 is TGTGCCAGCAGTAGGGACAGGGGGCACCTCGCTGAAGCTTTCTTT. Encoded protein: CASSRDRGHLAEAFF.

The sample holds many counts of this clonotype. The chain couples TRBV28 to TRBJ1-2; no definite D call. The germline V and J ends were trimmed by 2 bases and 2 bases, with 9 bases remaining between them. The CDR3 loop spans 14 amino acids. CDR1 MDHEN and CDR2 SYDVKM come from the germline V gene. The CDR3 region is CASSLTEWNYGYTF. The CDR3 bases are TGTGCCAGCAGTTTAACAGAGTGGAACTATGGCTACACCTTC.

This clonotype was seen only a few times. The V gene is TRBV12-3 or TRBV12-4, the J gene TRBJ1-6; 8 bases map to TRBD1. The V segment lost 4 bases and the J segment 9 bases; nucleotides outside the gene matches: 5. There are 14 residues in the CDR3. The CDR3 DNA follows: TGTGCCAGCAGTTCGACAGGGGTGGGTTCACCCCTCCACTTT. Translating it yields CASSSTGVGSPLHF.

The V call is TRBV20-1, the J call TRBJ1-1; D may be TRBD1 (6 bases). The germline V gene encodes CDR1 DFQATT and CDR2 SNEGSKA (reference sequence). V shed 3 bases and J shed 5 bases, with 13 bases lying between them. The CDR3 is made up of 13 amino acids. CDR3 in DNA: TGCAGTGCTAGTATTAGAACAGGGACTGAAGCTTTCTTT. Translation: CSASIRTGTEAFF.